The rows below give T cell receptor beta chains drawn from one sample of a study of blood T cell repertoires in COVID-19. Sequenced by immunoSEQ multiplex PCR; TCRdb stores in-frame clones only, minus some. The repertoire includes about 150,000 clones, approximately 86% of them detected once, and roughly 3.5% sits in the top ten. The specimen sequenced was peripheral blood. These receptors originate from a man aged 65-85 years with acute or convalescent COVID-19. CDR3s include the opening cysteine and the closing phenylalanine or tryptophan. Each record gives: J gene, D gene, clone size, V gene, CDR3 protein, CDR3 DNA. A D gene is named only where the DNA matches it firmly. A row's size may be missing; if present it is once, few, many or a size class.

j_call: TRBJ2-2
d_call: -
clone_size: few
v_call: TRBV27
cdr3_aa: CASRPHRSVTGELFF
cdr3_nt: TGTGCCAGCAGACCTCACAGGAGCGTCACCGGGGAGCTGTTTTTT

j_call: TRBJ2-7
d_call: -
clone_size: -
v_call: TRBV18
cdr3_aa: CASSPFGQYRSYEQYF
cdr3_nt: TGTGCCAGCTCACCATTTGGCCAGTACCGCTCCTACGAGCAGTACTTC

j_call: TRBJ2-5
d_call: -
clone_size: -
v_call: TRBV7-9
cdr3_aa: CASSAHSLILYQETQYF
cdr3_nt: TGTGCCAGCAGCGCCCATTCCCTTATACTGTACCAAGAGACCCAGTACTTC

j_call: TRBJ2-7
d_call: TRBD2
clone_size: -
v_call: TRBV28
cdr3_aa: CASTVQGSQREIYEQYF
cdr3_nt: TGTGCCAGCACGGTGCAGGGGAGCCAGCGGGAGATCTACGAGCAGTACTTC

j_call: TRBJ2-3
d_call: -
clone_size: once
v_call: TRBV5-1
cdr3_aa: CASSLEGLGTDTQYF
cdr3_nt: TGCGCCAGCAGCTTGGAGGGGTTGGGGACAGATACGCAGTATTTT

j_call: TRBJ2-3
d_call: -
clone_size: -
v_call: TRBV7-2
cdr3_aa: CASSSWTFPTDTQYF
cdr3_nt: TGTGCCAGCAGTTCCTGGACTTTTCCCACAGATACGCAGTATTTT

j_call: TRBJ1-3
d_call: -
clone_size: -
v_call: TRBV5-6
cdr3_aa: CASSLGSPLSGGNTIYF
cdr3_nt: TGTGCCAGCAGCTTGGGTTCTCCTCTCTCGGGTGGCAACACCATATATTTT

j_call: TRBJ2-6
d_call: TRBD1
clone_size: -
v_call: TRBV5-4
cdr3_aa: CASSAPTGTSGANVLTF
cdr3_nt: TGTGCCAGCAGCGCACCGACAGGGACATCTGGGGCCAACGTCCTGACTTTC

j_call: TRBJ2-1
d_call: -
clone_size: -
v_call: TRBV5-1
cdr3_aa: CASSSSPQADEQFF
cdr3_nt: TGCGCCAGCAGCTCCTCCCCACAGGCGGATGAGCAGTTCTTC

j_call: TRBJ1-2
d_call: -
clone_size: -
v_call: TRBV14
cdr3_aa: CASSQDHSGYTF
cdr3_nt: TGTGCCAGCAGCCAAGATCACAGTGGCTACACCTTC

j_call: TRBJ2-5
d_call: TRBD1
clone_size: -
v_call: TRBV28
cdr3_aa: CATQGAALQETQYF
cdr3_nt: TGTGCCACACAGGGGGCGGCCCTCCAAGAGACCCAGTACTTC

j_call: TRBJ1-2
d_call: TRBD1
clone_size: -
v_call: TRBV7-2
cdr3_aa: CASSLGGQGIFGYGYTF
cdr3_nt: TGTGCCAGCAGCTTAGGGGGACAGGGGATTTTCGGGTATGGCTACACCTTC

j_call: TRBJ2-7
d_call: -
clone_size: -
v_call: TRBV24-1
cdr3_aa: CATSGGQGQTYEQYF
cdr3_nt: TGTGCCACCAGTGGGGGCCAGGGCCAAACCTACGAGCAGTACTTC

j_call: TRBJ1-2
d_call: -
clone_size: -
v_call: TRBV21-1
cdr3_aa: CASSPRGTRSYYGYTF
cdr3_nt: TGTGCCAGCAGCCCCCGGGGGACCAGGAGCTACTATGGCTACACCTTC

j_call: TRBJ2-7
d_call: TRBD1
clone_size: -
v_call: TRBV5-8
cdr3_aa: CASSSPGQGAYEQYF
cdr3_nt: TGTGCCAGCAGCTCACCGGGACAGGGTGCCTACGAGCAGTACTTC

j_call: TRBJ2-1
d_call: TRBD2
clone_size: -
v_call: TRBV19
cdr3_aa: CATSKRTSGNLLYNEQFF
cdr3_nt: TGTGCCACCAGTAAAAGGACTAGCGGCAACTTATTGTACAATGAGCAGTTCTTC

j_call: TRBJ2-5
d_call: -
clone_size: -
v_call: TRBV11-1
cdr3_aa: CASSFADSQETQYF
cdr3_nt: TGTGCCAGCAGCTTCGCCGACAGCCAAGAGACCCAGTACTTC

j_call: TRBJ2-3
d_call: TRBD1
clone_size: -
v_call: TRBV28
cdr3_aa: CASSLPGQGAADTQYF
cdr3_nt: TGTGCCAGCAGTCTACCGGGACAGGGGGCGGCTGATACGCAGTATTTT

j_call: TRBJ2-1
d_call: TRBD2
clone_size: -
v_call: TRBV11-2
cdr3_aa: CASSFTLLAGDSYNEQFF
cdr3_nt: TGTGCCAGCAGCTTTACCCTACTAGCGGGGGACTCCTACAATGAGCAGTTCTTC

j_call: TRBJ1-5
d_call: TRBD1
clone_size: -
v_call: TRBV7-8
cdr3_aa: CASSLELPTGGYNQPQHF
cdr3_nt: TGTGCCAGCAGCTTAGAACTCCCTACAGGGGGTTACAATCAGCCCCAGCATTTT

j_call: TRBJ2-3
d_call: TRBD2
clone_size: -
v_call: TRBV7-6
cdr3_aa: CASSKSGTSRTDTQYF
cdr3_nt: TGTGCCAGCAGTAAGTCCGGGACTAGCCGCACAGATACGCAGTATTTT

j_call: TRBJ1-1
d_call: -
clone_size: -
v_call: TRBV5-8
cdr3_aa: CAAQPGDMNTEAFF
cdr3_nt: TGTGCCGCCCAGCCAGGGGACATGAACACTGAAGCTTTCTTT

j_call: TRBJ2-1
d_call: -
clone_size: -
v_call: TRBV10-3
cdr3_aa: CAIRGDKGTYNEQFF
cdr3_nt: TGTGCCATCAGGGGGGACAAAGGGACCTACAATGAGCAGTTCTTC

j_call: TRBJ2-3
d_call: TRBD2
clone_size: -
v_call: TRBV3-1/TRBV3-2
cdr3_aa: CASSPLASGSTDTQYF
cdr3_nt: TGTGCCAGCAGCCCCCTGGCTAGCGGGAGCACAGATACGCAGTATTTT

j_call: TRBJ2-7
d_call: -
clone_size: few
v_call: TRBV18
cdr3_aa: CASSEGAYDEQYF
cdr3_nt: TGTGCCAGCTCAGAAGGGGCATACGACGAGCAGTACTTC

j_call: TRBJ1-1
d_call: TRBD1
clone_size: -
v_call: TRBV18
cdr3_aa: CASSPTDRVMNTEAFF
cdr3_nt: TGTGCCAGCTCACCTACGGACAGGGTTATGAACACTGAAGCTTTCTTT

j_call: TRBJ2-1
d_call: TRBD2
clone_size: -
v_call: TRBV19
cdr3_aa: CASSKGGPPGNEQFF
cdr3_nt: TGTGCCAGTAGTAAGGGAGGGCCCCCGGGGAATGAGCAGTTCTTC

j_call: TRBJ2-1
d_call: TRBD2
clone_size: -
v_call: TRBV9
cdr3_aa: CASSVGASGTNEQFF
cdr3_nt: TGTGCCAGCAGCGTAGGGGCTAGCGGGACTAATGAGCAGTTCTTC

j_call: TRBJ2-7
d_call: TRBD2
clone_size: -
v_call: TRBV7-2
cdr3_aa: CASSTGGYEQYF
cdr3_nt: TGTGCCAGCAGCACGGGAGGGTACGAGCAGTACTTC

j_call: TRBJ2-4
d_call: TRBD1
clone_size: -
v_call: TRBV11-2
cdr3_aa: CASSLVTGAADIQYF
cdr3_nt: TGTGCCAGCAGCTTAGTGACAGGGGCCGCGGACATTCAGTACTTC

j_call: TRBJ2-3
d_call: TRBD1
clone_size: -
v_call: TRBV6-6
cdr3_aa: CASGRGQGGTDTQYF
cdr3_nt: TGTGCCAGCGGGAGGGGACAGGGAGGCACAGATACGCAGTATTTT

j_call: TRBJ2-5
d_call: TRBD2
clone_size: -
v_call: TRBV5-4
cdr3_aa: CASRLAGRQETQYF
cdr3_nt: TGTGCCAGCAGGTTAGCGGGACGGCAAGAGACCCAGTACTTC

j_call: TRBJ1-1
d_call: -
clone_size: -
v_call: TRBV2
cdr3_aa: CASSGQAGTEAFF
cdr3_nt: TGTGCCAGCAGTGGACAGGCCGGGACTGAAGCTTTCTTT

j_call: TRBJ2-1
d_call: TRBD2
clone_size: once
v_call: TRBV6-5
cdr3_aa: CASRDSGGYNEQFF
cdr3_nt: TGTGCCAGCAGAGATAGCGGGGGCTACAATGAGCAGTTCTTC